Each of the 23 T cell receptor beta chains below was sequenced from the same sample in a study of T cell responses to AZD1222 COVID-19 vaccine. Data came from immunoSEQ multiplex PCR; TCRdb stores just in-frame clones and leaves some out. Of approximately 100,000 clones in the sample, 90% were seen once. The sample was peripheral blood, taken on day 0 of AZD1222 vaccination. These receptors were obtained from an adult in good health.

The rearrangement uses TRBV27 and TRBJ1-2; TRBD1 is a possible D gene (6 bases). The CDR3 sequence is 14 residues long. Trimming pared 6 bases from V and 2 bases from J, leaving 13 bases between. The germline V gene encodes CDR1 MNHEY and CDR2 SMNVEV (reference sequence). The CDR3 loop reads CASSPGQFNYGYTF. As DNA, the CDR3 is TGTGCCAGCAGCCCGGGACAATTCAACTATGGCTACACCTTC.

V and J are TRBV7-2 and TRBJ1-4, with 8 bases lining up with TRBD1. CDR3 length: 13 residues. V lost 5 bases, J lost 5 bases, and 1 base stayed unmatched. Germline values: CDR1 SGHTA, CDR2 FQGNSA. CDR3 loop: CASSRDRNEKLFF. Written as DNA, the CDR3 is TGTGCCAGCAGCCGGGACAGGAATGAAAAACTGTTTTTT.

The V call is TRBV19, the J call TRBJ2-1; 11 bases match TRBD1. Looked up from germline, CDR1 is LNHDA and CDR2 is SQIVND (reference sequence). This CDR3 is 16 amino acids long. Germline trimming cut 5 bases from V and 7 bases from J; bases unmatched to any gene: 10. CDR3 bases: TGTGCCAGTAGTCCCCGCGGGGACAGGGGGTGGAATGAGCAGTTCTTC. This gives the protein CASSPRGDRGWNEQFF.

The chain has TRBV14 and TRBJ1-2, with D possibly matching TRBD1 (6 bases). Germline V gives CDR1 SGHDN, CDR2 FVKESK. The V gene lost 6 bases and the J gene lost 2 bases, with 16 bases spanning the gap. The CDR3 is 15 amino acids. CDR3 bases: TGTGCCAGCAGTCGGGGTTATACAGGGAACTATGGCTACACCTTC. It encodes CASSRGYTGNYGYTF.

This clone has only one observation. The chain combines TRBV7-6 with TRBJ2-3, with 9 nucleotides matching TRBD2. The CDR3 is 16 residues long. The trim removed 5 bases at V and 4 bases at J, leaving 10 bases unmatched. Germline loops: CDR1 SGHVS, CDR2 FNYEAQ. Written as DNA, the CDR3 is TGTGCCAGCAGCCCCCCGGGCGGGGGGGCATCAGATACGCAGTATTTT. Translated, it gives CASSPPGGGASDTQYF.

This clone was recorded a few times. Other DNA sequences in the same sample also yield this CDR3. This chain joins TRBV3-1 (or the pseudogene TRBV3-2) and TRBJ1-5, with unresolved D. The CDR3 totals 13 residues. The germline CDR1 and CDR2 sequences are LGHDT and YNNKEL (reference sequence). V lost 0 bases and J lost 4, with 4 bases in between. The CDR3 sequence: CASSQDVNQPQHF. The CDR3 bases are TGTGCCAGCAGCCAAGATGTTAATCAGCCCCAGCATTTT.

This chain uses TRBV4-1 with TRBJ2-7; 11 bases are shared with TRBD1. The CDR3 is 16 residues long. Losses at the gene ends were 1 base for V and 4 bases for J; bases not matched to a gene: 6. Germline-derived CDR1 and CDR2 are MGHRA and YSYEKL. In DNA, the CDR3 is TGCGCCAGCAGCCAAGTACTGGGACAGGGGGGTTACGAGCAGTACTTC. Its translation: CASSQVLGQGGYEQYF.

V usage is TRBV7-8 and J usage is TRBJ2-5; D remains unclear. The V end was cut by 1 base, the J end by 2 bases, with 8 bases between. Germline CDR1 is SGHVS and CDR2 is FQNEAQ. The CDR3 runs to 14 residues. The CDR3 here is CASSLGGLQETQYF. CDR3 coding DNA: TGTGCCAGCAGCTTAGGAGGCTTACAAGAGACCCAGTACTTC.

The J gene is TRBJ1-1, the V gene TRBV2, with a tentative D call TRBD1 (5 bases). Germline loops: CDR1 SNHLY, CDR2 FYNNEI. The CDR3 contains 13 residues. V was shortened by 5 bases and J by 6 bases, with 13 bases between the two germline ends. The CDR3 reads CASSFGGWAEAFF. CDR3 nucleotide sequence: TGTGCCAGCAGTTTTGGGGGGTGGGCTGAAGCTTTCTTT.

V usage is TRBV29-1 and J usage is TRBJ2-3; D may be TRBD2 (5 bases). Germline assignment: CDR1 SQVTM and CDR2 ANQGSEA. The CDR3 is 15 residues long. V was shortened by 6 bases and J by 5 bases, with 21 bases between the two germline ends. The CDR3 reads CSVDGRLTYGDTQYF. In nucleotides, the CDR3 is TGCAGCGTCGACGGTCGACTAACCTACGGAGATACGCAGTATTTT.

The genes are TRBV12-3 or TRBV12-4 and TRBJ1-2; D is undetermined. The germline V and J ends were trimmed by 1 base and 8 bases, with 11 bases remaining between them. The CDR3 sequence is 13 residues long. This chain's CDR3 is CASSLEGRTGYTF. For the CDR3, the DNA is TGTGCCAGCAGTTTAGAGGGAAGAACGGGCTACACCTTC.

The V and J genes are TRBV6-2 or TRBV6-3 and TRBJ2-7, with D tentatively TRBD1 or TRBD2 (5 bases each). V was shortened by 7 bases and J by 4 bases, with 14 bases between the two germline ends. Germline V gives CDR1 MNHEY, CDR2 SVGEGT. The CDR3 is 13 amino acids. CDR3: CASNPGPYYEQYF. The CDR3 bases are TGTGCCAGCAACCCGGGACCGTATTACGAGCAGTACTTC.

CDR3 amino acids: CASSRLAGRISYNEQFF. As DNA, the CDR3 is TGTGCCAGCAGTCGGCTAGCGGGGAGAATTTCCTACAATGAGCAGTTCTTC. The chain links TRBV27 to TRBJ2-1, with 9 nucleotides matching TRBD2. CDR3 length: 17 residues. Germline CDR1 reads MNHEY; CDR2 reads SMNVEV (reference sequence). V lost 5 bases and J lost 1; bases outside the gene matches: 9.

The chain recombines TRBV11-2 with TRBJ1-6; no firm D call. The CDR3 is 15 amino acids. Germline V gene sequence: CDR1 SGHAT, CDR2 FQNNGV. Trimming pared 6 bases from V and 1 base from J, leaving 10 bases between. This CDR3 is CASRGGMSYNSPLHF. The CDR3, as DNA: TGTGCCAGCAGGGGAGGGATGTCCTATAATTCACCCCTCCACTTT.

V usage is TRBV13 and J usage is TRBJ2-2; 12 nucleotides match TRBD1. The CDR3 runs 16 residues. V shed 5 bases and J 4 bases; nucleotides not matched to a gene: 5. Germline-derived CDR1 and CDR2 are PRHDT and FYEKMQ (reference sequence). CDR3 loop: CASSRRDRGRTGELFF. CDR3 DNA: TGTGCCAGCAGCCGCCGGGACAGGGGGCGCACCGGGGAGCTGTTTTTT.

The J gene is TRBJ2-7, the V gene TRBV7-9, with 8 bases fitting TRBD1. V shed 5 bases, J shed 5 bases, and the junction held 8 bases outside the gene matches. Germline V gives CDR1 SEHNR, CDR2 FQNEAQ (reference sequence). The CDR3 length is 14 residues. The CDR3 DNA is TGTGCCAGCAGCCTAGGACAGGGCAGGGACGAGCAGTACTTC. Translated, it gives CASSLGQGRDEQYF.

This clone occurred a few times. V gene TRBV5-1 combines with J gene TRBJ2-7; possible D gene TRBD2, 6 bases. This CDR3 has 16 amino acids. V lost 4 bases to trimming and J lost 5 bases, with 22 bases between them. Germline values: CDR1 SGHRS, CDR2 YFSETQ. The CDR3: CASSRPGTPTGHEQYF. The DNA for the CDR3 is TGCGCCAGCAGCCGTCCCGGGACTCCAACGGGTCACGAGCAGTACTTC.

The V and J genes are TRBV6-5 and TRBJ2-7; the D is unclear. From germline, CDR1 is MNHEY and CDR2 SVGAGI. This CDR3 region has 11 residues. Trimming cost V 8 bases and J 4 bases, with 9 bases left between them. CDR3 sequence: CASFLGYEQYF. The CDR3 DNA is TGTGCCAGCTTTTTAGGTTACGAGCAGTACTTC.

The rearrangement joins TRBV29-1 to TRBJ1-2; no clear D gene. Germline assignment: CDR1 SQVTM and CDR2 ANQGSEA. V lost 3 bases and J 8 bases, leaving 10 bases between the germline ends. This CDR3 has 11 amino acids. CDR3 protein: CSVDPGGGYTF. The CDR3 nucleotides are TGCAGCGTTGATCCGGGAGGCGGCTACACCTTC.

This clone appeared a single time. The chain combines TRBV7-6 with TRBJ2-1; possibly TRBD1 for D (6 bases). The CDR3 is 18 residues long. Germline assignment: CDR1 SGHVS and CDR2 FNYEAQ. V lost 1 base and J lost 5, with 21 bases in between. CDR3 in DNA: TGTGCCAGCAGCTTAGAGGGGACACGGCCCGTCGGGAACAATGAGCAGTTCTTC. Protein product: CASSLEGTRPVGNNEQFF.

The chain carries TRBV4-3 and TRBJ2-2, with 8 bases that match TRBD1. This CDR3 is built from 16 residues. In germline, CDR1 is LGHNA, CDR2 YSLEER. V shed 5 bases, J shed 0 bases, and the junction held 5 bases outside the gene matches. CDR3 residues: CASSSRTGSNTGELFF. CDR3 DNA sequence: TGCGCCAGCAGCTCTAGGACAGGGTCGAACACCGGGGAGCTGTTTTTT.

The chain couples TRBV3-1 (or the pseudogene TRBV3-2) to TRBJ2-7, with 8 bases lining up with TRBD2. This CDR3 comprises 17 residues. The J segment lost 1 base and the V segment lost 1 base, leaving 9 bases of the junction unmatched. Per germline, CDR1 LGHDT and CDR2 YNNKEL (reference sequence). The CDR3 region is CASSQAIVAGWSYEQYF. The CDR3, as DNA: TGTGCCAGCAGCCAAGCCATAGTAGCGGGGTGGTCCTACGAGCAGTACTTC.

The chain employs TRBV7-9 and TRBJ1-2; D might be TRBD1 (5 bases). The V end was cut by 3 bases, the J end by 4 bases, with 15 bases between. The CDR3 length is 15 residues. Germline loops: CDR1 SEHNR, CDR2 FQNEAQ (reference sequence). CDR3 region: CASSFRRGYGYGYTF. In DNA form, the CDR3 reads TGTGCCAGCAGCTTTCGTCGGGGGTATGGCTATGGCTACACCTTC.